These 21 T cell receptor beta chains originate from one sample sequenced in a study of memory CD4+ T cells and cytomegalovirus serostatus. Clones were read by immunoSEQ multiplex PCR, and TCRdb kept only the in-frame ones, dropping some. The data hold around 44,000 clones, with roughly four fifths observed a single time. The sort gate was single viable CD3+CD4+CD8-CD45RO+ cells for memory CD4+ T cells. Sequencing input: memory CD4+ T cells from blood. These receptors were obtained from an adult in good health and CMV-seronegative.

The V call is TRBV9, the J call TRBJ2-1; tentative D call: TRBD2 (7 bases). The CDR3 totals 15 residues. V was shortened by 4 bases and J by 4 bases, with 15 bases between the two germline ends. From germline, CDR1 is SGDLS and CDR2 YYNGEE. The CDR3 bases are TGTGCCAGCAGCCCTACAGGGAGGGGTTACAATGAGCAGTTCTTC. Translated: CASSPTGRGYNEQFF. The whole variable domain, filled in from reference TRBV9 and TRBJ2-1, reads DSGVTQTPKHLITATGQRVTLRCSPRSGDLSVYWYQQSLDQGLQFLIQYYNGEERAKGNILERFSAQQFPDLHSELNLSSLELGDSALYFCASSPTGRGYNEQFFGPGTRLTVL.

With regard to this clone: The same CDR3 arises from other DNA sequences in this sample as well. The chain joins TRBV28 to TRBJ1-5; the D is unclear. CDR3 size: 15 residues. Germline V gene data show CDR1 as MDHEN and CDR2 as SYDVKM. Trimming cost V 3 bases and J 2 bases, with 11 bases left between them. The CDR3 nucleotides read TGTGCCAGCAGTTTTGTGCGGGGAGGCAATCAGCCCCAGCATTTT. This codes for CASSFVRGGNQPQHF. Using reference TRBV28 and TRBJ1-5 for the parts outside the CDR3, the full variable domain is DVKVTQSSRYLVKRTGEKVFLECVQDMDHENMFWYRQDPGLGLRLIYFSYDVKMKEKGDIPEGYSVSREKKERFSLILESASTNQTSMYLCASSFVRGGNQPQHFGDGTRLSIL.

The chain carries TRBV6-6 and TRBJ2-7, with a possible D match to TRBD1 (5 bases). V was shortened by 0 bases and J by 7 bases, with 10 bases between the two germline ends. The CDR3 is 13 residues long. CDR1 is MNHNY, CDR2 SVGAGI, per germline (reference sequence). CDR3 bases: TGTGCCAGCAGTTACTCGACAGAGAATGAGCAGTACTTC. Amino acid sequence: CASSYSTENEQYF.

The gene calls are TRBV14 and TRBJ2-1; TRBD2 is a possible D gene (6 bases). Germline CDR1 is SGHDN and CDR2 is FVKESK. Between the trimmed V and J ends, which lost 4 bases and 9 bases, there was a span of 16 bases. The CDR3 contains 14 residues. CDR3 DNA: TGTGCCAGCAGCCGGACTAACACCTTGGGTGAGCAGTTCTTC. Protein sequence: CASSRTNTLGEQFF.

The chain has TRBV6-1 and TRBJ2-1, with D perhaps matching TRBD2 (6 bases). Trimming stripped 1 base from V and 0 bases from J, with 10 bases between. Germline lookup yields CDR1 MNHNS and CDR2 SASEGT. The CDR3 contains 16 residues. For the CDR3, the DNA is TGTGCCAGCAGTGAAGTTGGGGGGAGCTCCTACAATGAGCAGTTCTTC. Protein product: CASSEVGGSSYNEQFF.

The chain links TRBV28 to TRBJ1-4; D unresolved. V lost 4 bases and J lost 7, with 19 bases in between. Germline V CDR1 and CDR2: MDHEN, SYDVKM. This CDR3 comprises 16 residues. The CDR3 region has the DNA TGTGCCAGCAGTTCCCCCTCCGGGCTTACACTTGAAAAACTGTTTTTT. Its protein is CASSSPSGLTLEKLFF. Full variable domain (missing parts from reference TRBV28 and TRBJ1-4): DVKVTQSSRYLVKRTGEKVFLECVQDMDHENMFWYRQDPGLGLRLIYFSYDVKMKEKGDIPEGYSVSREKKERFSLILESASTNQTSMYLCASSSPSGLTLEKLFFGSGTQLSVL.

This sequence joins TRBV28 and TRBJ1-2; TRBD1 might be the D (6 bases). Trimming took 4 bases from V and 4 from J, leaving 10 bases between them. Germline CDR1 is MDHEN and CDR2 is SYDVKM. This CDR3 region has 13 residues. The CDR3 protein is CASSSQGRYGYTF. As DNA, the CDR3 is TGTGCCAGCAGTTCGCAGGGGCGCTATGGCTACACCTTC.

The CDR3 reads CASSLYGTRSDNEQFF. CDR3 in DNA: TGCGCCAGCAGCTTGTACGGGACTAGATCGGACAATGAGCAGTTCTTC. The chain employs TRBV5-1 and TRBJ2-1; 8 nucleotides agree with TRBD2. V lost 1 base to trimming and J lost 5 bases; unmatched junction nucleotides: 8. CDR1 and CDR2 from the germline V gene are SGHRS and YFSETQ. The CDR3 is made up of 16 amino acids.

This sequence joins TRBV7-8 and TRBJ2-6; 7 bases align to TRBD2. The CDR3 covers 18 residues. Per germline, CDR1 SGHVS and CDR2 FQNEAQ. J lost 2 bases, V lost 4 bases, and 11 bases had no gene match. The CDR3 protein is CASSSRFTGGAGANVLTF. CDR3 DNA: TGTGCCAGCAGCTCTCGTTTTACGGGGGGAGCTGGGGCCAACGTCCTGACTTTC.

The chain links TRBV25-1 to TRBJ2-3, with 7 positions matching TRBD2. V lost 2 bases and J lost 10; bases outside the gene matches: 9. The CDR3 totals 14 residues. Germline V gene sequence: CDR1 MGHDK, CDR2 SYGVNS. The CDR3 protein is CASSEAGTNLPQYF. CDR3 sequence (DNA): TGTGCCAGCAGTGAAGCGGGGACTAATCTTCCGCAGTATTTT.

The gene calls are TRBV19 and TRBJ2-5; D perhaps matches TRBD1 (7 bases). Germline V gene sequence: CDR1 LNHDA, CDR2 SQIVND (reference sequence). V was pared by 4 bases and J by 5 bases, with 14 bases between. The CDR3 consists of 14 residues. The CDR3 here is CASSRRGLGETQYF. Here the CDR3 DNA reads TGTGCCAGTAGTAGGAGGGGGCTCGGGGAGACCCAGTACTTC.

The count of this clone is one. The chain combines TRBV30 with TRBJ1-4; D perhaps matches TRBD1 (5 bases). The V end was cut by 0 bases, the J end by 1 base, with 9 bases between. The germline V gene encodes CDR1 GTSNPN and CDR2 SVGIG (reference sequence). This CDR3 region has 15 residues. The CDR3 sequence is CAWSVHDRTNEKLFF. The CDR3 DNA sequence: TGTGCCTGGAGTGTACATGACAGAACTAATGAAAAACTGTTTTTT.

The chain employs TRBV5-1 and TRBJ2-5; D not certain. Deletions cut 6 bases from V and 1 base from J, with 16 bases between. Germline V gene lookup returns CDR1 SGHRS and CDR2 YFSETQ. The CDR3 spans 15 residues. The CDR3 here is CASKLSGSSQETQYF. The CDR3 DNA is TGCGCCAGCAAACTTTCGGGCAGTTCCCAAGAGACCCAGTACTTC.

As to this clone: Other nucleotide sequences from this sample produce the same CDR3. The chain joins TRBV7-3 to TRBJ2-7, with D hard to call. Per the germline V gene, CDR1 is SGHTA and CDR2 is FQGTGA. V was pared by 0 bases and J by 0 bases, with 6 bases between. The CDR3 totals 14 residues. In nucleotides, the CDR3 is TGTGCCAGCAGCTTAACCGGCTCCTCCTACGAGCAGTACTTC. Translated, it gives CASSLTGSSYEQYF. The full variable domain, completed using reference TRBV7-3 and TRBJ2-7, is GAGVSQTPSNKVTEKGKYVELRCDPISGHTALYWYRQSLGQGPEFLIYFQGTGAADDSGLPNDRFFAVRPEGSVSTLKIQRTERGDSAVYLCASSLTGSSYEQYFGPGTRLTVT.

In this sample, this clone turned up a few times. This sequence joins TRBV29-1 and TRBJ2-2; D is undetermined. CDR3 length equals 12 residues. V lost 7 bases, J lost 5 bases, and 11 bases lay in between. Per germline, CDR1 SQVTM and CDR2 ANQGSEA. The DNA of the CDR3 is TGCAGCGCCTCTCAATGGACCGGGGAGCTGTTTTTT. Its translation: CSASQWTGELFF.

The chain carries TRBV7-8 and TRBJ2-3, with 9 bases fitting TRBD2. The J segment lost 2 bases and the V segment lost 4 bases, leaving 7 bases of the junction unmatched. The V gene's germline CDR1 is SGHVS and CDR2 FQNEAQ. The CDR3 totals 16 residues. The CDR3: CASSYSTSGNTDTQYF. CDR3 nucleotides: TGTGCCAGCAGCTACTCGACTAGCGGAAACACAGATACGCAGTATTTT.

This rearrangement joins TRBV7-3 to TRBJ2-3, with TRBD1 matching over 11 bases. The CDR3 consists of 14 residues. Trimming took 5 bases from V and 6 from J; bases not matched to a gene: 4. Germline V CDR1 and CDR2: SGHTA, FQGTGA. CDR3 bases: TGTGCCAGCAGCCTAGGACAGGGGGCGGATACGCAGTATTTT. This codes for CASSLGQGADTQYF. The full variable domain, its missing parts supplied by reference TRBV7-3 and TRBJ2-3, is GAGVSQTPSNKVTEKGKYVELRCDPISGHTALYWYRQSLGQGPEFLIYFQGTGAADDSGLPNDRFFAVRPEGSVSTLKIQRTERGDSAVYLCASSLGQGADTQYFGPGTRLTVL.

The chain links TRBV19 to TRBJ1-5; 8 bases line up with TRBD1. The CDR3 extends over 13 amino acids. The V gene's germline CDR1 is LNHDA and CDR2 SQIVND (reference sequence). The J segment lost 7 bases and the V segment lost 5 bases, leaving 4 bases of the junction unmatched. For the CDR3, the DNA is TGTGCCAGTAGTTCACAGGGGGGGCAGCCCCAGCATTTT. Its translation is CASSSQGGQPQHF.

This chain connects TRBV5-1 to TRBJ2-2; 9 nucleotides line up with TRBD1. This CDR3 has 15 residues. Trimming cost V 3 bases and J 5 bases; bases outside gene matches: 5. CDR1 and CDR2 from the germline V gene are SGHRS and YFSETQ. Written as DNA, the CDR3 is TGCGCCAGCAGCTCACAGGGGGCGACGACCGGGGAGCTGTTTTTT. Amino acids: CASSSQGATTGELFF.

In nucleotides, the CDR3 is TGCGCCAGCAGCTGGGGGGTCTCCTACGAGCAGTACTTC. It translates to CASSWGVSYEQYF. The chain is built from TRBV5-1 and TRBJ2-7; D possibly corresponds to TRBD2 (6 bases). Germline V gene lookup returns CDR1 SGHRS and CDR2 YFSETQ. There are 13 residues in the CDR3. The V end was cut by 3 bases, the J end by 0 bases, with 7 bases between.

This chain links TRBV7-2 with TRBJ2-2; D remains ambiguous. Germline assignment: CDR1 SGHTA and CDR2 FQGNSA. Trimming stripped 5 bases from V and 1 base from J, with 8 bases between. CDR3 length: 14 amino acids. The CDR3 loop is CASSRTMNTGELFF. CDR3 DNA sequence: TGTGCCAGCAGCCGGACGATGAACACCGGGGAGCTGTTTTTT.